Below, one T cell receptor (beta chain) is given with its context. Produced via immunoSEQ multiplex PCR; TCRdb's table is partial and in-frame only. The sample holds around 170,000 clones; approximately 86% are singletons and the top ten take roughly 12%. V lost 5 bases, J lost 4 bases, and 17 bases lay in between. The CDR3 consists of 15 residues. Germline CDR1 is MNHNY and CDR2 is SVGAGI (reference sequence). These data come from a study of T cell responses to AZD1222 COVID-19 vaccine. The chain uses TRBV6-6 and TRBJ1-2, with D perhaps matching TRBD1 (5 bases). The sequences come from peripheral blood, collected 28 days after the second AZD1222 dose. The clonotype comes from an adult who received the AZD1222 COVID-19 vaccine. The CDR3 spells CASSIAAQGFYGYTF. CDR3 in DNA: TGTGCCAGCAGTATCGCTGCGCAGGGATTCTATGGCTACACCTTC.